The rows below give T cell receptor beta chains drawn from one sample of a study of CD8 T cells in acute hepatitis C reinfection. Some clones are missing from TCRdb's copy, which holds only in-frame ones; the method was immunoSEQ multiplex PCR. The sample includes about 38,000 clones, approximately 83% of them seen just once. Sequencing used naive CD8+ T cells from PBMCs. Receptor source: a woman aged 18-29 years who spontaneously cleared hepatitis C infection. The CDR3 runs from the conserved cysteine through the conserved F or W. The order of the fields is D gene, clone size, V gene, J gene, CDR3 DNA, CDR3 protein. The D gene is left open where the match is weak. Size is omitted from some rows. Given values are once, few, many or a class for expanded clones.

>NA|NA|TRBV29-1|TRBJ2-1
TGCAGCGTTGAAATGAGCTCCTACAATGAGCAGTTCTTC
CSVEMSSYNEQFF
>TRBD1|NA|TRBV4-1|TRBJ2-7
TGCGCCAGCAGCGTAGGACAGGCCTACGAGCAGTACTTC
CASSVGQAYEQYF
>NA|NA|TRBV27|TRBJ2-7
TGTGCCAGCAGTTCCGGCGGGGTCACCTACGAGCAGTACTTC
CASSSGGVTYEQYF
>TRBD1|NA|TRBV6-5|TRBJ1-6
TGTGCCAGCAGTTACTCAGGGGGACAGGGTTCACCCCTCCACTTT
CASSYSGGQGSPLHF
>TRBD2|NA|TRBV5-6|TRBJ2-1
TGTGCCAGCAGCACCGGGACTAGCGGGGAGCAGTTCTTC
CASSTGTSGEQFF
>NA|NA|TRBV13|TRBJ2-2
TGTGCCAGCAGCTTGGGTTCCACCGGGGAGCTGTTTTTT
CASSLGSTGELFF
>NA|NA|TRBV4-1|TRBJ1-5
TGCGCCAGCAGCAGAATCGGTCAGCCCCAGCATTTT
CASSRIGQPQHF
>TRBD2|NA|TRBV27|TRBJ2-7
TGTGCCAGCAGTTTAACACTAGCGGGAGTTGGTCTCGAGCAGTACTTC
CASSLTLAGVGLEQYF
>NA|NA|TRBV27|TRBJ2-1
TGTGCCAGCAGTCCTTTTTCTGGGGTTGAGCAGTTCTTC
CASSPFSGVEQFF
>NA|NA|TRBV9|TRBJ2-5
TGTGCCAGCAGCCCTGAGAGGGAATCGGGAGGGGGCGGAGAGACCCAGTACTTC
CASSPERESGGGGETQYF
>TRBD1|NA|TRBV14|TRBJ2-7
TGTGCCAGCAGCCAAGATGCGGGACAGGGGGCCATTACCACCCCCTACGAGCAGTACTTC
CASSQDAGQGAITTPYEQYF
>TRBD2|NA|TRBV7-6|TRBJ2-2
TGTGCCAGCAGCCCCCGCGGGAGGGCCCCCGGGGAGCTGTTTTTT
CASSPRGRAPGELFF
>NA|NA|TRBV7-9|TRBJ2-3
TGTGCCAGCAGCTTAATCGACCAGGCAGATACGCAGTATTTT
CASSLIDQADTQYF
>TRBD1|NA|TRBV9|TRBJ1-1
TGTGCCAGCAGCGTGGAGACAGGGTCCATTGAAGCTTTCTTT
CASSVETGSIEAFF
>NA|NA|TRBV9|TRBJ2-2
TGTGCCAGCAGCGGAAACACCGGGGAGCTGTTTTTT
CASSGNTGELFF
>NA|NA|TRBV10-3|TRBJ2-1
TGTGCCATCAGTGGACAATTTCGACAGCGAAGCTCCTACAATGAGCAGTTCTTC
CAISGQFRQRSSYNEQFF
>NA|NA|TRBV9|TRBJ1-2
TGTGCCAGCAGCGACCACGACAGGCCCATTGGCTACACCTTC
CASSDHDRPIGYTF
>TRBD2|NA|TRBV4-1|TRBJ2-7
TGCGCCAGCAGCCAGGCCGACCTAGCGGGCTACGAGCAGTACTTC
CASSQADLAGYEQYF
>NA|NA|TRBV6-6|TRBJ1-1
TGTGCCAGCAGTTACTCGGTAGGGACTGAAGCTTTCTTT
CASSYSVGTEAFF
>NA|NA|TRBV6-5|TRBJ2-7
TGTGCCAGCAGTTACGACAGAGGGTACGAGCAGTACTTC
CASSYDRGYEQYF
>NA|NA|TRBV6-5|TRBJ1-1
TGTGCCAGCAGCACAGAAGGGAGGGCTTTCTTT
CASSTEGRAFF
>NA|few|TRBV5-1|TRBJ2-3
TGCGCCAGCAGCTTGGGTGTAGATACGCAGTATTTT
CASSLGVDTQYF
>TRBD2|few|TRBV27|TRBJ2-7
TGTGCCAGCAGTTCCCTGGGACTAGCGGCCCCTTACGAGCAGTACTTC
CASSSLGLAAPYEQYF
>NA|NA|TRBV11-2|TRBJ2-7
TGTGCCAGCAGCTTACCTGGTCGCCACTACGAGCAGTACTTC
CASSLPGRHYEQYF
>TRBD1|NA|TRBV29-1|TRBJ1-1
TGCAGCGCCCAGGGGGGGAGAAGATTCGCTTTCTTT
CSAQGGRRFAFF
>NA|NA|TRBV14|TRBJ2-1
TGTGCCAGCAGCCAAGATTTTGGGAATGAGCAGTTCTTC
CASSQDFGNEQFF
>NA|NA|TRBV7-6|TRBJ2-6
TGTGCCAGCAGCCCAGAACCTAATACGGACTCTGGGGCCAACGTCCTGACTTTC
CASSPEPNTDSGANVLTF
>NA|NA|TRBV7-9|TRBJ1-5
TGTGCCAGCAGTTTACAGGAAGATCAGCCCCAGCATTTT
CASSLQEDQPQHF
>NA|NA|TRBV6-1|TRBJ1-2
TGTGCCAGCGGAGTGGTGGCGCGTGGCTACACCTTC
CASGVVARGYTF
>TRBD1|once|TRBV7-9|TRBJ2-7
TGTGCCAGCAGCTGGGCGGACAGGGGCACTTACGAGCAGTACTTC
CASSWADRGTYEQYF
>NA|few|TRBV27|TRBJ2-2
TGTGCCAGCAGTTTAGGGGGTACCGGGGAGCTGTTTTTT
CASSLGGTGELFF
>NA|NA|TRBV10-3|TRBJ1-4
TGTGCCATCAGTGACCCCGAAGCTACGGTTGGTGAAAAACTGTTTTTT
CAISDPEATVGEKLFF
>NA|NA|TRBV6-4|TRBJ1-1
TGTGCCAGCAAGAACCAGAACACTGAAGCTTTCTTT
CASKNQNTEAFF
>NA|NA|TRBV2|TRBJ2-5
TGTGCCAAACTGGCGGGGGAGACCCAGTACTTC
CAKLAGETQYF
>TRBD1|NA|TRBV10-1|TRBJ2-7
TGCGCCAGCAGTGAGAAGGGGGCGTCTTACGAGCAGTACTTC
CASSEKGASYEQYF
>NA|NA|TRBV5-6|TRBJ2-3
TGTGCCAGCAGCTTTTTATCCACAGAGTACCACACAGATACGCAGTATTTT
CASSFLSTEYHTDTQYF
>NA|few|TRBV2|TRBJ2-2
TGTGCCAGCACGTCGTCATCTAACACCGGGGAGCTGTTTTTT
CASTSSSNTGELFF
>TRBD2|NA|TRBV4-1|TRBJ2-7
TGCGCCAGCAGCCAAGTGGAAACTAGCGGGAGGTGGTACGAGCAGTACTTC
CASSQVETSGRWYEQYF
>TRBD2|NA|TRBV11-2|TRBJ2-1
TGTGCCAGCAGCCCCCTCGGGGCTAGCGGGGGCTACAATGAGCAGTTCTTC
CASSPLGASGGYNEQFF
>NA|NA|TRBV18|TRBJ1-1
TGTGCCAGCTCACCACCGCAGGGGGAAGCTTTCTTT
CASSPPQGEAFF
>NA|NA|TRBV6-6|TRBJ1-1
TGTGCCAGCAGCCCCGGGACGGCGAACACTGAAGCTTTCTTT
CASSPGTANTEAFF
>NA|NA|TRBV6-5|TRBJ2-1
TGTGCCAGCAGTTACTCTCTAGATATCCCCTACAATGAGCAGTTCTTC
CASSYSLDIPYNEQFF
>NA|NA|TRBV27|TRBJ1-5
TGTGCCAGCAGTGCCGAAGTGGGGAAGCCCCAGCATTTT
CASSAEVGKPQHF
>NA|few|TRBV11-3|TRBJ2-2
TGTGCCAGCAGGCCAGGGGGGCCCAGCACCGGGGAGCTGTTTTTT
CASRPGGPSTGELFF
>NA|NA|TRBV4-1|TRBJ2-7
TGCGCCAGCAGCCAAGTAGGGGCCCCCTACGAGCAGTACTTC
CASSQVGAPYEQYF
>NA|NA|TRBV7-9|TRBJ1-3
TGTGCCAGCAGCTTAGCCTACCGTGGCCAGGGCTCTGGAAACACCATATATTTT
CASSLAYRGQGSGNTIYF
>NA|NA|TRBV4-1|TRBJ2-7
TGCGCCAGCAGCCAAGTTTCGGAGGGTTACGAGCAGTACTTC
CASSQVSEGYEQYF
>TRBD2|once|TRBV19|TRBJ2-3
TGTGCCAGTAGTATCGGCTCGGGGGGGGAGACAGATACGCAGTATTTT
CASSIGSGGETDTQYF
>NA|once|TRBV10-2|TRBJ1-2
TGCGCCAGCAGTGAGATGGGTGGAACAAGCGCCTATGGCTACACCTTC
CASSEMGGTSAYGYTF
>NA|few|TRBV4-2|TRBJ2-2
TGTGCCAGCAGCCAAGAGTATGCCGGGGAGCTGTTTTTT
CASSQEYAGELFF
>TRBD1|NA|TRBV19|TRBJ1-2
TGTGCCAGTAGTTTAATGGGGACAGACTATGGCTACACCTTC
CASSLMGTDYGYTF